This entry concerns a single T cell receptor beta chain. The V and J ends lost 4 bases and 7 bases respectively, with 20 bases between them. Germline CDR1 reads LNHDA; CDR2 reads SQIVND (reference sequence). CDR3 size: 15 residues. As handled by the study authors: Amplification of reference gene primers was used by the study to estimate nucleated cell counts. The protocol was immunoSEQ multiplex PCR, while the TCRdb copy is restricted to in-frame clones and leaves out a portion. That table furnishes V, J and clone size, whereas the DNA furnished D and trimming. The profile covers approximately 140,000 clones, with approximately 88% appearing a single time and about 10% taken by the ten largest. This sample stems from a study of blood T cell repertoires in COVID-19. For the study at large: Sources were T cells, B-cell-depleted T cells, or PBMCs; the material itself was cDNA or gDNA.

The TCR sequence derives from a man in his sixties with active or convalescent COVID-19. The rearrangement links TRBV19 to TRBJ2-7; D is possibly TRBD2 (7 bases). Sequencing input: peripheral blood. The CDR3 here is CASSRSGGLVGEQYF. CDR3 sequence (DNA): TGTGCCAGTAGTAGGTCGGGGGGCCTGGTCGGGGAGCAGTACTTC.